The 7 T cell receptor beta chains given below trace back to one sample, sequenced in a study of shared clonotypes between healthy human individuals. Method: immunoSEQ multiplex PCR; TCRdb's copy keeps in-frame clones and lacks some. The sample shows around 2.1 million clones, about 93% of them seen only once. Terminally differentiated effector memory CD45RA+ cells were excluded by CCR7 positive selection of CD45RO-negative cells. Sequenced: naive CD8+ T cells from PBMCs. The receptor set was obtained from a man aged 18 to 30 in good health. Some clones in this sample may be carry-over from other donors' samples.

This chain uses TRBV14 with TRBJ2-7, with no clear D. There are 15 residues in the CDR3. CDR1 is SGHDN and CDR2 is FVKESK in the germline V gene. Trimming left V 2 bases short and J 0 bases short, with 11 bases between. The CDR3 DNA follows: TGTGCCAGCAGCCAACTCCCAAAGAGCTCCTACGAGCAGTACTTC. Its protein product is CASSQLPKSSYEQYF.

This chain connects TRBV15 to TRBJ2-1, with 8 bases aligning to TRBD1. The CDR3 is 17 residues long. Germline trimming cut 0 bases from V and 6 bases from J; bases unmatched to any gene: 10. CDR1 and CDR2 (germline): LNHNV, YYDKDF (reference sequence). CDR3 residues: CATSRDLSDRVGNEQFF. The CDR3, as DNA: TGTGCCACCAGCAGAGATTTATCGGACAGGGTGGGCAATGAGCAGTTCTTC.

The chain couples TRBV6-1 to TRBJ2-3; unclear D gene. Germline CDR1 and CDR2: MNHNS and SASEGT. Trimming left V 6 bases short and J 4 bases short, with 14 bases between. The CDR3 length is 14 residues. The CDR3 protein is CASRTRDRPDTQYF. The DNA for the CDR3 is TGTGCCAGCAGGACGAGAGATCGCCCAGATACGCAGTATTTT.

The V gene is TRBV29-1, the J gene TRBJ2-7; 9 bases are a match to TRBD1. Losses at the gene ends were 1 base for V and 5 bases for J; bases not matched to a gene: 6. The V gene's germline CDR1 is SQVTM and CDR2 ANQGSEA. This CDR3 has 14 residues. CDR3 protein: CSVEGTGVPHEQYF. The DNA for the CDR3 is TGCAGCGTTGAAGGGACAGGGGTCCCTCACGAGCAGTACTTC.

About this clone itself: Other DNA sequences within the sample encode an identical CDR3. V and J are TRBV7-2 and TRBJ2-7; TRBD1 aligns across 7 bases. V shed 5 bases and J 1 base; nucleotides not matched to a gene: 5. The germline CDR1 and CDR2 sequences are SGHTA and FQGNSA. This CDR3 comprises 14 residues. The CDR3 DNA is TGTGCCAGCAGCCCCAGACAGGGATCCTACGAGCAGTACTTC. It specifies CASSPRQGSYEQYF.

The table lists this clone with a few counts. At one end, the junction sequence differs from germline, possibly due to a read error. The V gene is TRBV19, the J gene TRBJ1-4; the match to TRBD1 covers 7 bases. Germline CDR1 and CDR2: LNHDA and SQIVND (reference sequence). The CDR3 has 15 residues. In nucleotides, the CDR3 is TGTGCCAGTAGTGGTGGGACAGCAACCAATGAAAAACTGTTTTTT. It yields the protein CASSGGTATNEKLFF.

The chain has TRBV4-3 and TRBJ2-1; D possibly corresponds to TRBD1 (5 bases). Germline V gives CDR1 LGHNA, CDR2 YSLEER. V was pared by 0 bases and J by 8 bases, with 20 bases between. CDR3 length: 17 amino acids. The CDR3 coding sequence is TGCGCCAGCAGCCAAGATCCGGCGGCAGGGCGTTTGCATGAGCAGTTCTTC. Amino acids: CASSQDPAAGRLHEQFF.